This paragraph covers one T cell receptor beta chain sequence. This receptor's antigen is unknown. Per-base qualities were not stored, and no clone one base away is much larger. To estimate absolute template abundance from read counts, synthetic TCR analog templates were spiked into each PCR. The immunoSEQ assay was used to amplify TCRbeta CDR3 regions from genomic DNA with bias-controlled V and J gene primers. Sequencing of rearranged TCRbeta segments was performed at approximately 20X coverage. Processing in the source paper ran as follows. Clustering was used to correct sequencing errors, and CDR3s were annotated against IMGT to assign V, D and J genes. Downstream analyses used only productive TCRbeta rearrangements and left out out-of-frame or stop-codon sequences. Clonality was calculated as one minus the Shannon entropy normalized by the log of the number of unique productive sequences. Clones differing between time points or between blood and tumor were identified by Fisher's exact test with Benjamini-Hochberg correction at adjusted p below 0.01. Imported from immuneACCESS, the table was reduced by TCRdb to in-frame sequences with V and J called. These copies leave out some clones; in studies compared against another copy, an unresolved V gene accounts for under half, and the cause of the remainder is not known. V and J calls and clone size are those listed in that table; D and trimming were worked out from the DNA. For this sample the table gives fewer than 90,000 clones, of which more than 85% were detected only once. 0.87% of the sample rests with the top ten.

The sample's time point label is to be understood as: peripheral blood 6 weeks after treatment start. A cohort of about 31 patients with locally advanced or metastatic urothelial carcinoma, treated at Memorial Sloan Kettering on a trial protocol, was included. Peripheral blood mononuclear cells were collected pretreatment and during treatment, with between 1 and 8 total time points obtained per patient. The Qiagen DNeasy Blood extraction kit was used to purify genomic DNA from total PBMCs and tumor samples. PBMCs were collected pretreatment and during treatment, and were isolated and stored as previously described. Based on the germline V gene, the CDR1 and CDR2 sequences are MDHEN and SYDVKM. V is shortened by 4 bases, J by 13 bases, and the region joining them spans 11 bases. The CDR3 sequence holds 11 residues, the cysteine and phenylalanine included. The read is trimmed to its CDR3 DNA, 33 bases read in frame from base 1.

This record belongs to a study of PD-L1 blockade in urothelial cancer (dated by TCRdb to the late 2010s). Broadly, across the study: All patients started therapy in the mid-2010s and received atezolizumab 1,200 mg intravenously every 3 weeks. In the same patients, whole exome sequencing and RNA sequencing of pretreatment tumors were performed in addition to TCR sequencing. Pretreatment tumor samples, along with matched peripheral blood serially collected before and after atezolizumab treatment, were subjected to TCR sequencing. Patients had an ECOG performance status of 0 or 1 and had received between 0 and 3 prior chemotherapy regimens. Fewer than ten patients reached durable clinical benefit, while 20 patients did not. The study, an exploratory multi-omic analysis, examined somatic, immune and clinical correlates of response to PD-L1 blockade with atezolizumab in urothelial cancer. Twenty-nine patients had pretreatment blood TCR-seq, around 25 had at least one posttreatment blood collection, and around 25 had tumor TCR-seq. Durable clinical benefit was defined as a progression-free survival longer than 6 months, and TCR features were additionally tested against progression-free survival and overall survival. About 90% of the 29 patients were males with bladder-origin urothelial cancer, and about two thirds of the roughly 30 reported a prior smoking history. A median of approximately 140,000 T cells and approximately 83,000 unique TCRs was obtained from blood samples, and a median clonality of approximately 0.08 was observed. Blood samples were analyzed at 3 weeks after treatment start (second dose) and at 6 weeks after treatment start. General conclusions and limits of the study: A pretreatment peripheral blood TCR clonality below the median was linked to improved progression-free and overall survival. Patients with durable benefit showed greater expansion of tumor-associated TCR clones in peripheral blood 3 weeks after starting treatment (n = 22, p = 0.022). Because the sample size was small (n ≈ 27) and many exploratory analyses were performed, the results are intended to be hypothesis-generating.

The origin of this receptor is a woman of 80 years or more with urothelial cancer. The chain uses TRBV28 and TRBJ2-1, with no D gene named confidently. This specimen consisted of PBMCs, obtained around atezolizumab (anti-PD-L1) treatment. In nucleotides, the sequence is TGTGCCAGCAGTTCTCTAGAACGCCAGTTCTTC. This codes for CASSSLERQFF.